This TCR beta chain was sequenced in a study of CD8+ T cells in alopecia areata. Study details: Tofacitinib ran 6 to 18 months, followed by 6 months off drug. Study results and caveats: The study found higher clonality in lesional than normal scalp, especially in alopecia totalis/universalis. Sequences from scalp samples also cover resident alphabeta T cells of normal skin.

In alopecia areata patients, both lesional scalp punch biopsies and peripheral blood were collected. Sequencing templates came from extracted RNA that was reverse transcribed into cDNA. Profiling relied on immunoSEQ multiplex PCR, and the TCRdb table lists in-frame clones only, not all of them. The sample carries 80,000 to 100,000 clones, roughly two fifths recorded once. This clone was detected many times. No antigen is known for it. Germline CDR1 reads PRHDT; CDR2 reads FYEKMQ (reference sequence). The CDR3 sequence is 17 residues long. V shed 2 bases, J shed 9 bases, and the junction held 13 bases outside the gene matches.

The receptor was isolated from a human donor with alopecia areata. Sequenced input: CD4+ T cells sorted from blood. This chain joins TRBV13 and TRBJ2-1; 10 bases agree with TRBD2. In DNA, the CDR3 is TGTGCCAGCAGCTTACCAATTGGACTAGCGGCAGGCAGTGAGCAGTTCTTC. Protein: CASSLPIGLAAGSEQFF. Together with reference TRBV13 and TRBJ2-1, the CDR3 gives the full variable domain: AAGVIQSPRHLIKEKRETATLKCYPIPRHDTVYWYQQGPGQDPQFLISFYEKMQSDKGSIPDRFSAQQFSDYHSELNMSSLELGDSALYFCASSLPIGLAAGSEQFFGPGTRLTVL.